The 14 T cell receptor beta chains below come from one sample, sequenced in a study of cytomegalovirus exposure and HLA in healthy donors. The PCR employed 60 Vbeta primers together with 13 Jbeta primers. Clones were read by immunoSEQ multiplex PCR, and TCRdb kept only the in-frame ones, dropping some. This table has 37,000 or so clones, roughly 81% appearing once. The sequencing input was PBMCs. These receptors were collected from a woman aged 35 to 49 in good health and CMV-seronegative.

This chain connects TRBV6-5 to TRBJ1-1, with no clear D. CDR1 and CDR2 from the germline V gene are MNHEY and SVGAGI. The CDR3 is 13 amino acids. With 4 bases removed from V and 1 base from J, the gap between germline ends came to 7 bases. The CDR3, as DNA: TGTGCCAGCAGTTCTCGGAGGAACACTGAAGCTTTCTTT. Its protein product is CASSSRRNTEAFF.

DNA of the CDR3: TGCAGCGCTGCCTCAGTCAACTATGGCTACACCTTC. Translating gives CSAASVNYGYTF. The J gene is TRBJ1-2, the V gene TRBV29-1; no clear D. Germline-derived CDR1 and CDR2 are SQVTM and ANQGSEA. V was cut by 7 bases and J by 2 bases, with 11 bases left in between. This CDR3 contains 12 residues.

This clone has more than one count but fewer than ten. The V and J genes are TRBV10-3 and TRBJ1-3; weak D call: TRBD1 (6 bases). CDR1 is ENHRY and CDR2 is SYGVKD in the germline V gene. The V and J ends lost 4 bases and 0 bases respectively, with 16 bases between them. This CDR3 has 17 residues. The CDR3 DNA is TGTGCCATCAGTGGAAAACAGGGACCTAGCTCTGGAAACACCATATATTTT. Protein sequence: CAISGKQGPSSGNTIYF.

The rearrangement joins TRBV6-5 to TRBJ1-2; no reliable D call. The V gene lost 5 bases and the J gene lost 0 bases, with 7 bases spanning the gap. The CDR3 contains 13 residues. The germline V gene has CDR1 MNHEY and CDR2 SVGAGI. CDR3 DNA: TGTGCCAGCAGTACTAATTCTAACTATGGCTACACCTTC. Translated, it gives CASSTNSNYGYTF.

This rearrangement joins TRBV20-1 to TRBJ2-3; 8 bases align to TRBD2. This CDR3 contains 11 residues. Per the germline V gene, CDR1 is DFQATT and CDR2 is SNEGSKA (reference sequence). J was trimmed by 11 bases and V by 2 bases; bases with no gene match: 3. CDR3 in amino acids: CSARLAGQQYF. The DNA for the CDR3 is TGCAGTGCTAGATTAGCGGGGCAGCAGTATTTT.

V and J are TRBV27 and TRBJ1-2; D is possibly TRBD1 (6 bases). This CDR3 spans 15 amino acids. Trimming took off 1 base at V and 7 bases at J, with 16 bases between the two ends. In germline, CDR1 is MNHEY, CDR2 SMNVEV (reference sequence). CDR3 in DNA: TGTGCCAGCAGTTTATTCCCCGGCAGGGGCGGTGGCTACACCTTC. Its translation: CASSLFPGRGGGYTF.

This clone was detected only once. J is TRBJ2-1 and V is TRBV5-4; tentatively, D is TRBD1 (6 bases). V was shortened by 6 bases and J by 0 bases, with 13 bases between the two germline ends. In germline, CDR1 is SGHNT, CDR2 YYREEE (reference sequence). There are 15 residues in the CDR3. The DNA for the CDR3 is TGTGCCAGCACATTACAGGGTCCCTCCTACAATGAGCAGTTCTTC. Translating gives CASTLQGPSYNEQFF.

The chain links TRBV6-5 to TRBJ1-2; TRBD1 matches 9 bases. The V gene end was trimmed by 3 bases and the J gene end by 7 bases; junction bases not matched to a gene: 9. This CDR3 region has 15 residues. CDR1 is MNHEY and CDR2 is SVGAGI in the germline V gene. Here the CDR3 reads CASSYSGTGSRGYTF. The CDR3 DNA sequence: TGTGCCAGCAGTTATTCCGGGACAGGGTCTCGTGGCTACACCTTC.

V gene TRBV2 combines with J gene TRBJ2-7; 8 nucleotides align to TRBD2. Losses at the gene ends were 4 bases for V and 6 bases for J; bases not matched to a gene: 11. Germline V gene sequence: CDR1 SNHLY, CDR2 FYNNEI. The length of the CDR3 is 15 residues. The CDR3 spells CASSGGGLVSGEQYF. The CDR3 nucleotides read TGTGCCAGCAGTGGAGGGGGACTAGTGTCGGGCGAGCAGTACTTC.

This rearrangement joins TRBV29-1 to TRBJ2-3; TRBD2 agrees at 8 bases. V lost 4 bases to trimming and J lost 1 base; unmatched junction nucleotides: 7. Germline CDR1 SQVTM, CDR2 ANQGSEA. The CDR3 is 15 amino acids. The CDR3 reads CSVGTPGLGTDTQYF. The DNA for the CDR3 is TGCAGCGTTGGGACCCCGGGACTAGGCACAGATACGCAGTATTTT.

This clone was seen a handful of times. This sequence joins TRBV6-6 and TRBJ1-5, with D maybe TRBD1 (6 bases). The CDR3 covers 15 residues. V was trimmed by 6 bases and J by 3 bases, leaving 15 bases between them. Germline V gene sequence: CDR1 MNHNY, CDR2 SVGAGI (reference sequence). DNA for the CDR3: TGTGCCAGCAGCCCACAGGGCCCAGACAATCAGCCCCAGCATTTT. Translating gives CASSPQGPDNQPQHF.

The chain uses TRBV19 and TRBJ1-1; D is unclear. The CDR3 consists of 14 residues. V was clipped by 5 bases and J by 1 base, with 11 bases between them. CDR1 is LNHDA, CDR2 SQIVND, per germline (reference sequence). The CDR3 loop reads CASSVDFKNTEAFF. In DNA form, the CDR3 reads TGTGCCAGTAGTGTGGACTTTAAGAACACTGAAGCTTTCTTT.

The gene calls are TRBV28 and TRBJ1-1; no clear D gene. Germline assignment: CDR1 MDHEN and CDR2 SYDVKM. The CDR3 contains 17 residues. V was clipped by 5 bases and J by 0 bases, with 19 bases between them. The CDR3 region has the DNA TGTGCCAGCAGTAATCCGGTACAGATAAACATGAACACTGAAGCTTTCTTT. As protein: CASSNPVQINMNTEAFF.

The V and J genes are TRBV5-6 and TRBJ2-3, with D possibly being TRBD2 (5 bases). The CDR3 contains 14 residues. Germline V CDR1 and CDR2: SGHDT, YYEEEE. The ends were cut back, 2 bases at V and 4 bases at J, with 11 bases in the middle. CDR3 DNA sequence: TGTGCCAGCAGCTTCGGGAACCGTGCAGATACGCAGTATTTT. Its protein product is CASSFGNRADTQYF. The variable domain in full, completed from reference TRBV5-6 and TRBJ2-3, reads DAGVTQSPTHLIKTRGQQVTLRCSPKSGHDTVSWYQQALGQGPQFIFQYYEEEERQRGNFPDRFSGHQFPNYSSELNVNALLLGDSALYLCASSFGNRADTQYFGPGTRLTVL.